This T cell receptor (beta chain) was identified in a study of blood T cells in healthy people across ages. A second PCR of about 7 to 12 cycles used a sample-barcoded 5' primer and a J-beta primer mix. TCRdb re-analysed the 5' RACE reads in MiXCR, keeping a single row per CDR3 protein. The sample records hundreds of thousands of distinct CDR3 sequences, roughly 44% being singletons. Trimming shortened V by 5 bases and J by 4 bases, and 11 bases separated the two germline ends. CDR3 length: 12 amino acids. The germline CDR1 and CDR2 sequences are SQVTM and ANQGSEA. This TCR was recovered from a man in his 60s in good health. V gene TRBV29-1 combines with J gene TRBJ2-5; D is undetermined. Sequencing used blood. The CDR3: CSVHISGETQYF. DNA of the CDR3: TGCAGCGTTCATATTTCGGGAGAGACCCAGTACTTC.